Each of the 3 T cell receptor beta chains below was sequenced from the same sample in a study of OX40 agonist ivuxolimab in advanced cancers. Sequencing was performed with immunoSEQ multiplex PCR; in TCRdb, only in-frame clones are kept and a portion is missing. Of about 75,000 clones in the sample, roughly 86% are singletons; the top ten hold roughly 8%. Sequences were derived from CD4+ or CD8+ T cells sorted from blood, sampled in a trial of the OX40 agonist ivuxolimab. Every receptor here comes from an adult with an advanced solid tumor such as melanoma, head and neck, liver or kidney cancer.

The chain employs TRBV6-1 and TRBJ1-3; tentatively, D is TRBD1 (5 bases). The V end lost 6 bases, the J end lost 4 bases, and 13 bases lay between the germline ends. CDR1 and CDR2 from the germline V gene are MNHNS and SASEGT. The CDR3 runs 14 residues. CDR3 DNA sequence: TGTGCCAGCAGCGATCAATCAGGGGGAAACACCATATATTTT. This gives the protein CASSDQSGGNTIYF.

The V call is TRBV19, the J call TRBJ2-1, with D possibly TRBD1 on 5 matching bases. The V end lost 3 bases, the J end lost 5 bases, and 14 bases lay between the germline ends. Germline CDR1 and CDR2: LNHDA and SQIVND (reference sequence). The CDR3 contains 15 residues. The CDR3 here is CASSIGVRAHNEQFF. CDR3 nucleotide sequence: TGTGCCAGTAGTATTGGCGTCAGGGCCCACAATGAGCAGTTCTTC.

This clone occurred once. This chain uses TRBV30 with TRBJ2-7, with 10 bases identical to TRBD2. The CDR3 extends over 18 amino acids. The trim removed 4 bases at V and 0 bases at J, leaving 15 bases unmatched. Germline CDR1 is GTSNPN and CDR2 is SVGIG (reference sequence). In DNA form, the CDR3 reads TGTGCCTGGACCGCCGGGACTAGCGTGAGAGGCCCCTCCTACGAGCAGTACTTC. This encodes CAWTAGTSVRGPSYEQYF.